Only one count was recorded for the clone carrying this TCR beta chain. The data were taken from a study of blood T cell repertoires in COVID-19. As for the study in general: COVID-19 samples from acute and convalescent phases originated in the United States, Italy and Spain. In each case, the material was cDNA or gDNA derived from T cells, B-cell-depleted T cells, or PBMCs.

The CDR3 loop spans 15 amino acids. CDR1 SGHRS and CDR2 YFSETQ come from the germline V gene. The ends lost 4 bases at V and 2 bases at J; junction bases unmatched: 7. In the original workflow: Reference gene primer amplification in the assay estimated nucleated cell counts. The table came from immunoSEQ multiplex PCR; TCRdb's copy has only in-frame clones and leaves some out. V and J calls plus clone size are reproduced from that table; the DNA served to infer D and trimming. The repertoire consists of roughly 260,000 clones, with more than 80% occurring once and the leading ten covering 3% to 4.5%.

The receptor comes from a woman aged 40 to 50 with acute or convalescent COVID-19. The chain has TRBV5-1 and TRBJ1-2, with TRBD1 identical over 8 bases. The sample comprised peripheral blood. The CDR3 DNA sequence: TGCGCCAGCAGCCTCCGCGGACAGGGCAACTATGGCTACACCTTC. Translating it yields CASSLRGQGNYGYTF.